This TCR beta chain emerged from a study of post-analysis software for immune sequencing data. Incorporated into the TCR beta cDNA libraries were unique molecular identifiers, which served to reduce PCR and sequencing biases. Around 500,000 cDNA molecules were obtained per 1 to 10 million input T cells. TCRdb reanalysed the PCR reads using MiXCR and keeps one entry per CDR3 protein. The data hold about 770,000 distinct CDR3 sequences, with 46% observed a single time. Study conclusions and caveats: Normalized Chao1 diversity was significantly lower in multiple sclerosis patients than in controls.

Remarks on this clonotype: As yet, its antigen is unknown.

This TCR was recovered from a girl aged 5 to 17 with multiple sclerosis. Sequencing used blood.

CDR3 DNA: TGCGCCAGCAGCCCACTGCAGGGGATGAACACTGAAGCTTTCTTT. It specifies CASSPLQGMNTEAFF. The rearrangement joins TRBV5-1 to TRBJ1-1; the D gene is possibly TRBD1 (6 bases). V lost 4 bases and J lost 0, with 13 bases in between. The CDR3 extends over 15 amino acids. Germline loops: CDR1 SGHRS, CDR2 YFSETQ.